This T cell receptor (beta chain) was captured in a study of beta chain features in type 1 diabetes. Overall study results and limits: TCRB CDR3s were moderately but significantly shorter in Type 1 diabetes patients in all four CD4+ subsets. In cDNA sequencing, cells with high TCR expression could be over-represented.

Expressed TCRB transcripts were sequenced after all isolated RNA was converted to cDNA. Assay used: immunoSEQ multiplex PCR; TCRdb lists only in-frame clones, some missing. The repertoire consists of more than 85,000 clones, with approximately 37% occurring once and the leading ten covering over 0.05%. Isolation of CD4+ naive, central memory, regulatory and stem cell-like memory cells was achieved by sorting via CD45RO/CCR7/CD25/CD127/CD95/CD27. This clone was seen a few times. Antigen: not known. This TCR derives from a woman between 18 and 30 years old in good health. The sequencing input was stem cell memory CD4+ T cells from blood.

The CDR3 here is CASSLSRVTVSTDTQYF. Written as DNA, the CDR3 is TGTGCCAGCAGTTTATCGAGAGTGACAGTTAGCACAGATACGCAGTATTTT. The V and J genes are TRBV27 and TRBJ2-3; perhaps TRBD1 as D (5 bases). V gave up 0 bases and J gave up 0 bases, with 13 bases separating them. This CDR3 has 17 residues. The germline gives CDR1 MNHEY, CDR2 SMNVEV (reference sequence).